This TCR beta chain was identified during a study of glioma-infiltrating T cells after dendritic cell vaccination (dated by TCRdb to about 2016). For context, the study as a whole: The cohort included some 15 glioblastoma patients drawn from Phase I and II dendritic cell vaccination trials, of whom 9 were newly diagnosed and 6 had recurrent disease. Autologous tumor lysate-pulsed dendritic cell vaccination was administered to the patients between the early 2000s and the early 2010s. The vaccine was prepared from monocyte-derived dendritic cells that were cultured for under 8 days with IL-4 and GM-CSF and then pulsed overnight with autologous tumor lysate. Each patient was given three intradermal dendritic cell vaccine injections, spaced two weeks apart, in the arm below the axilla. In glioblastoma patients vaccinated with dendritic cells, deep sequencing of TCR beta CDR3 regions served to measure tumor-infiltrating lymphocyte content and to compare repertoires between tumor and blood. TCR sequencing metrics, including TIL content and tumor-blood repertoire overlap, were correlated with survival after dendritic cell vaccination. Overall study outcomes, separate from this receptor: The three-group TCR overlap response model was described as speculative and requiring prospective validation. Longer time to progression and overall survival after dendritic cell vaccination were predicted by higher estimated pretreatment TIL content. No direct relationship between TCR clonality and survival was found, suggesting a diverse polyclonal response may matter. The cohort was small and heterogeneous, few patients had complete blood and tumor sets, and even fewer had initial-recurrent tumor pairs.

On this clone itself: Its cognate antigen has yet to be identified. Base qualities are missing; no much larger clone stands one base away.

This sample's time point label indicates: after dendritic cell vaccination, including at tumor progression/relapse. Selection of patients required sufficient residual fresh-frozen tumor tissue and over two years of available survival data. None of the glioblastoma patients carried an isocitrate dehydrogenase mutation, although molecular status otherwise varied. PBMC were collected before vaccination, two weeks after the third vaccination, and at tumor progression if tumor progression occurred. The Qiagen DNeasy Blood extraction Kit was used for extraction of genomic DNA. V is pruned by 3 bases and J by 1 base, leaving 5 bases of the junction without a gene match. CDR1 MNHNS and CDR2 SASEGT were looked up in the germline V gene. The CDR3 covers 15 residues, taking in both the cysteine and the phenylalanine. Only the CDR3 region is kept as DNA, spanning 45 bases read in frame from base 1. TCRB CDR3 regions were amplified from about 2 ug genomic DNA, or all available DNA if less, using the immunoSEQ assay. The multiplex PCR employed 60 forward primers targeting TCR V beta segments and 13 reverse primers targeting J beta segments. To estimate the number of reads per starting template, synthetic control templates were added to each sample at limiting dilution. The Illumina HiSeq System generated sequencing reads of 87 bp. Per the authors' processing: PCR and sequencing errors were removed by merging closely related sequences with a nearest neighbor algorithm. TCR overlap was defined as the percentage of unique tumor TCR beta sequences that were also found in the peripheral blood of the same patient. TCRdb's version of the immuneACCESS table is confined to in-frame rearrangements and falls short of the full clone set. An unresolved V gene accounts for under half of the shortfall where checked; the remainder is of unknown origin. V, J and clone size reflect that table, while D and trimming were determined from the DNA. In all, the sample holds 100,000 to 120,000 clones, and 90% of those were seen once. The biggest ten clones account for around 2.6% of the sample.

Material: blood, obtained after dendritic cell vaccination. This receptor was obtained from a human donor with glioblastoma. Recombination connected TRBV6-1 to TRBJ1-1, and 7 junction bases match TRBD1. The nucleotide sequence reads as follows: TGTGCCAGCAGTGAGGAGGGGACAGCGAACACTGAAGCTTTCTTT. This sequence encodes CASSEEGTANTEAFF.